The next 10 T cell receptor beta chains were all read from a single sample in a study of CD8 T cells in ankylosing spondylitis. Overall study findings and caveats: A TCR beta motif of 7 or 8 highly homologous variants appeared characteristic of ankylosing spondylitis blood.

Antigens for these TCRs are unknown. TCRdb recomputed calls from the 5' RACE reads with MiXCR, one row per CDR3 protein. The sample shows hundreds of thousands of distinct CDR3 sequences, approximately 17% of them seen only once. The sequenced material came from blood, either unsorted or a sorted T cell fraction (not recorded which). The receptors originated from a male donor with ankylosing spondylitis.

In this sample, this clonotype turned up a few times. The chain links TRBV13 to TRBJ2-5; 9 bases fit TRBD2. The CDR3 spans 16 residues. Losses at the gene ends were 2 bases for V and 1 base for J; bases not matched to a gene: 5. CDR1 PRHDT and CDR2 FYEKMQ come from the germline V gene (reference sequence). The CDR3 sequence: CASSLSVRGGQETQYF. The CDR3, as DNA: TGTGCCAGCAGCTTATCCGTGCGGGGGGGCCAAGAGACCCAGTACTTC.

This clonotype was observed once. The gene calls are TRBV7-9 and TRBJ2-1; 11 positions match TRBD2. The V and J ends lost 5 bases and 10 bases, in that order; junction bases with no gene match: 10. The CDR3 is 15 amino acids. The germline gives CDR1 SEHNR, CDR2 FQNEAQ (reference sequence). CDR3 residues: CASSRLAGRVVEQFF. CDR3 nucleotides: TGTGCCAGCAGCCGACTAGCGGGGCGGGTCGTGGAGCAGTTCTTC.

DNA of the CDR3: TGTGCCAGCAGGACTCGACTAGCTAGCACAGATACGCAGTATTTT. Translated: CASRTRLASTDTQYF. The rearrangement joins TRBV27 to TRBJ2-3; TRBD2 matches at 7 bases. In germline, CDR1 is MNHEY, CDR2 SMNVEV (reference sequence). The ends lost 6 bases at V and 0 bases at J; junction bases unmatched: 6. The CDR3 is 15 residues long.

This clonotype was seen more than once but under ten times. This chain uses TRBV6-5 with TRBJ1-1; 8 bases align to TRBD1. J was trimmed by 6 bases and V by 2 bases; bases with no gene match: 11. The CDR3 runs to 16 residues. CDR1 is MNHEY, CDR2 SVGAGI, per germline. CDR3 protein: CASSYRDRSARAEAFF. The CDR3 DNA is TGTGCCAGCAGTTACCGGGACAGGTCCGCCCGCGCTGAAGCTTTCTTT.

This clonotype has only a few counts. CDR3 amino acids: CASSADFGQGDTEAFF. The CDR3 DNA is TGTGCCAGCAGCGCTGACTTTGGACAGGGGGACACTGAAGCTTTCTTT. The chain recombines TRBV9 with TRBJ1-1; TRBD1 matches 10 bases. This CDR3 comprises 16 residues. Germline V gives CDR1 SGDLS, CDR2 YYNGEE. Trimming cost V 3 bases and J 3 bases; bases outside gene matches: 8.

In this sample, this clonotype turned up a few times. The chain combines TRBV5-1 with TRBJ2-1; 8 nucleotides line up with TRBD1. Germline loops: CDR1 SGHRS, CDR2 YFSETQ. The J segment lost 7 bases and the V segment lost 2 bases, leaving 8 bases of the junction unmatched. This CDR3 has 15 residues. The CDR3 region is CASSLGTGAGNEQFF. Written as DNA, the CDR3 is TGCGCCAGCAGCTTAGGGACAGGTGCTGGTAATGAGCAGTTCTTC. The full variable domain, completed using reference TRBV5-1 and TRBJ2-1, is KAGVTQTPRYLIKTRGQQVTLSCSPISGHRSVSWYQQTPGQGLQFLFEYFSETQRNKGNFPGRFSGRQFSNSRSEMNVSTLELGDSALYLCASSLGTGAGNEQFFGPGTRLTVL.

The genes are TRBV20-1 and TRBJ2-1; 10 positions agree with TRBD2. Per the germline V gene, CDR1 is DFQATT and CDR2 is SNEGSKA (reference sequence). CDR3 size: 16 residues. The V gene end was trimmed by 5 bases and the J gene end by 0 bases; junction bases not matched to a gene: 7. CDR3 nucleotide sequence: TGCAGTGCTGTAGCGGGGGGCCGGAGCTCCTACAATGAGCAGTTCTTC. This gives the protein CSAVAGGRSSYNEQFF.

V is TRBV24-1 and J is TRBJ2-2, with TRBD1 identical over 7 bases. Per germline, CDR1 KGHDR and CDR2 SFDVKD. V was clipped by 4 bases and J by 4 bases; unmatched bases: 5. The CDR3 spans 15 residues. The CDR3 DNA is TGTGCCACCAGTGACAGCACAGGGGTCACCGGGGAGCTGTTTTTT. This translates into CATSDSTGVTGELFF.

The CDR3 DNA is TGCAGCGTCGGGGACGGGACGGAGACCCAGTACTTC. Protein sequence: CSVGDGTETQYF. This chain links TRBV29-1 with TRBJ2-5; the D gene could be TRBD1 or TRBD2 (5 bases each). The CDR3 is made up of 12 amino acids. Germline V lookup: CDR1 SQVTM, CDR2 ANQGSEA. V was pared by 6 bases and J by 5 bases, with 13 bases between.

In its sample, this clonotype was seen a few times. V gene TRBV5-4 combines with J gene TRBJ2-5; D gene uncertain. This CDR3 is built from 13 residues. Germline V gene lookup returns CDR1 SGHNT and CDR2 YYREEE (reference sequence). V lost 1 base to trimming and J lost 7 bases, with 11 bases between them. The CDR3 reads CASSLSRLATQYF. CDR3 nucleotides: TGTGCCAGCAGCTTGAGTAGGTTGGCGACCCAGTACTTC.